This T cell receptor (beta chain) originates from a study of T cells in Graves' hyperthyroidism and ophthalmopathy. Regarding the study as a whole: Ophthalmopathy got predicted by the model a median around six months before its onset.

This clonotype was counted between two and nine times. Its antigen is still unknown. CDR3 length: 14 residues. V was pared by 4 bases and J by 6 bases, with 12 bases between. Germline-derived CDR1 and CDR2 are LNHNV and YYDKDF (reference sequence). Among ophthalmopathy patients, the Clinical Activity Score reached at least 3, the NOSPECS grade reached at least 4, and duration remained under 3 months. Thyroid ultrasound, orbital computed tomography, clinical symptoms, and serum thyroxine and TRAb underpinned diagnoses. What was amplified from RNA transcripts were TCR beta CDR3 regions. First-round RT-PCR of the TCR CDR3 relied on the HTBI primer set. MiXCR, run by TCRdb on the multiplex PCR reads, gives a single entry per CDR3 protein. The sample gives more than 450,000 distinct CDR3 sequences, 15% to 20% of which show up once; less than 55% is in the top ten.

The chain recombines TRBV15 with TRBJ2-2; no clear D gene. The sample was blood. This clonotype originated in a man aged 40-55 years with Graves' ophthalmopathy. Here the CDR3 DNA reads TGTGCCACCAGCACGACCTCACGGCCCGGGGAGCTGTTTTTT. Translation: CATSTTSRPGELFF.